A single TCR beta chain is shown here with its context. This sample was taken from a study of blood T cell repertoires in COVID-19. About the study: Specimens from acute and convalescent COVID-19 originated in the United States, Italy and Spain. Sources were T cells, B-cell-depleted T cells, or PBMCs; the material itself was cDNA or gDNA.

Enrollment of patients from Seattle took place during active infection, with longitudinal follow-up. Original handling: Reference gene primer amplification gave nucleated cell count estimates. The repertoire was sequenced with immunoSEQ multiplex PCR; TCRdb's copy has only in-frame clones and lacks some. The V and J calls and the clone size are those of that table, but D and trimming were determined from the DNA. This table has 200,000 to 250,000 clones, roughly four fifths appearing once. The sample taken for sequencing was peripheral blood. This receptor was obtained from a woman of 80 years or more with COVID-19, enrolled during active disease.

The chain's CDR3 is CASTSGGGSSYNEQFF. As DNA, the CDR3 is TGCGCCAGCACAAGTGGCGGGGGGAGCTCCTACAATGAGCAGTTCTTC. This chain joins TRBV5-1 and TRBJ2-1, with 8 bases matching TRBD2. This CDR3 region has 16 residues. Germline loops: CDR1 SGHRS, CDR2 YFSETQ. Unmatched junction bases numbered 8, after V lost 6 bases and J lost 0 bases.